This record concerns one T cell receptor beta chain sequence. TCRdb fed the 5' RACE reads into MiXCR, producing one record per CDR3 protein. This table holds fewer than 400,000 distinct CDR3 sequences, roughly 10% found once. The data derive from a study of T cells after yellow fever vaccination. The germline V and J ends were trimmed by 3 bases and 0 bases, with 12 bases remaining between them. This CDR3 comprises 16 residues. CDR1 is MNHEY and CDR2 is SVGEGT in the germline V gene. The TCR was taken from a man aged 18 to 29 who received the YFV17D yellow fever vaccine. Source: CD4+ T cells sorted from PBMCs, taken 45 days after the yellow fever booster vaccination. The chain carries TRBV6-2 or TRBV6-3 and TRBJ2-4, with D maybe TRBD2 (6 bases). The CDR3 loop is CASSYHGGLAKNIQYF. In nucleotides, the CDR3 is TGTGCCAGCAGTTATCACGGGGGACTAGCCAAAAACATTCAGTACTTC.